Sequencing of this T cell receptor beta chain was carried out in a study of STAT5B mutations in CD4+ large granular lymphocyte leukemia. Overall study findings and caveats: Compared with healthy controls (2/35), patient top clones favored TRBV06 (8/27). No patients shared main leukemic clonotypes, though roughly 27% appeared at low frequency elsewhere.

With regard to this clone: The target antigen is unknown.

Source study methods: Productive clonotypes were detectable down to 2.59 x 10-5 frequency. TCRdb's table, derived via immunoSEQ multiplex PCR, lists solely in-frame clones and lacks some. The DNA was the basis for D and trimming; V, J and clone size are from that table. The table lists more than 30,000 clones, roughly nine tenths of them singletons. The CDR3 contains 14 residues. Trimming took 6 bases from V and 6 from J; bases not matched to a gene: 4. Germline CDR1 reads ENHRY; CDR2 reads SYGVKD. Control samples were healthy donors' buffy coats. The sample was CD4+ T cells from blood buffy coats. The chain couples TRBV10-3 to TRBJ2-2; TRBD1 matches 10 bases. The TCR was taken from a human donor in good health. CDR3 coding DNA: TGTGCCATCAGGGGGACAGGGGAGGCCGGGGAGCTGTTTTTT. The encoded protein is CAIRGTGEAGELFF.